This T cell receptor beta chain originates from a study of molecular identifiers for immune sequencing clone quantification. TCRdb recomputed calls from the PCR reads with MiXCR, one row per CDR3 protein. The sample records under 650,000 distinct CDR3 sequences, roughly 21% being singletons. Many counts were recorded for this clonotype. Material for sequencing was naive CD8+ T cells from blood, with Jurkat cell RNA spiked in. The subset is: FACS-sorted CD8+CD4-CCR7+CD45RA+ naive T cells. The clonotype originates from a human donor in good health. Some libraries in this study had Jurkat cell RNA spiked in.

The CDR3 region has the DNA TGTGCCAGCAGTGTTGCAGGAGGGGTAGCGACTGAAGCTTTCTTT. Translation gives CASSVAGGVATEAFF. This chain uses TRBV2 with TRBJ1-1; D possibly corresponds to TRBD1 (5 bases). This CDR3 region has 15 residues. The germline V gene encodes CDR1 SNHLY and CDR2 FYNNEI. The ends were cut back, 4 bases at V and 5 bases at J, with 17 bases in the middle. The full variable domain, in which reference TRBV2 and TRBJ1-1 provide the parts outside the CDR3, is EPEVTQTPSHQVTQMGQEVILRCVPISNHLYFYWYRQILGQKVEFLVSFYNNEISEKSEIFDDQFSVERPDGSNFTLKIRSTKLEDSAMYFCASSVAGGVATEAFFGQGTRLTVV.